This T cell receptor beta chain was observed in a study of T cell responses to AZD1222 COVID-19 vaccine. Notes on the study in general: Clonal diversity was possibly underestimated, and the donors were mostly white British, with more females. Spike-specific TCR breadth and depth rose after two AZD1222 doses.

This clone has a handful of counts. What it binds is not known. CDR1 and CDR2 from the germline V gene are SGHTA and FQGTGA. This CDR3 is built from 14 residues. V lost 6 bases to trimming and J lost 8 bases, with 17 bases between them. The table came from immunoSEQ multiplex PCR; TCRdb's copy has only in-frame clones and leaves some out. Of tens of thousands of clones listed, 86% are singletons. This chain uses TRBV7-3 with TRBJ2-1; no firm D call. Sequences were derived from peripheral blood, sampled 28 days after the second AZD1222 dose. This TCR was sampled from an adult who received the AZD1222 COVID-19 vaccine. CDR3 sequence (DNA): TGTGCCAGCAGTCCCCGGATTGAGAGCCATGAGCAGTTCTTC. Translating it yields CASSPRIESHEQFF.